The 9 T cell receptor beta chains listed next were all sequenced from one sample in a study of CD8 T cells in ankylosing spondylitis (TCRdb year 2017). Libraries were constructed by 5' RACE. The sequencer listed for this sample is Illumina HiSeq 2500. TCRdb ran its own pipeline on the public reads, namely fastp trimming at Q25 and MiXCR clone calling, and kept in-frame beta chains. Each record represents a unique CDR3 protein, reported with the most common genes and DNA among its rows. Recorded for this sample are 150,000 or so distinct CDR3 sequences; under 35% of them occurred a single time. Around 6.2% of the sample comes from the top ten. What was sequenced was synovial fluid, either unsorted or a sorted T cell fraction (not recorded which). The receptors originated from a male donor with ankylosing spondylitis.

This clonotype was found a few times. The chain uses TRBV5-1 and TRBJ2-4, with unresolved D. The CDR3 runs to 13 residues. CDR1 and CDR2 from the germline V gene are SGHRS and YFSETQ. Trimming shortened V by 0 bases and J by 5 bases, and 6 bases separated the two germline ends. CDR3: CASSLVGENIQYF. Written as DNA, the CDR3 is TGCGCCAGCAGCTTGGTAGGCGAAAACATTCAGTACTTC.

This rearrangement joins TRBV12-3 or TRBV12-4 to TRBJ1-1, with D perhaps matching TRBD1 (6 bases). The CDR3 has 14 residues. V dropped 7 bases and J dropped 4 bases, with 16 bases sitting between them. Here the CDR3 reads CASTSSGVPTEAFF. DNA for the CDR3: TGTGCCAGCACCTCGTCAGGGGTGCCCACTGAAGCTTTCTTT.

The rearrangement joins TRBV20-1 to TRBJ1-1; the D gene is possibly TRBD1 (5 bases). The V end was cut by 3 bases, the J end by 4 bases, with 6 bases between. Germline CDR1 is DFQATT and CDR2 is SNEGSKA (reference sequence). The CDR3 covers 11 residues. CDR3 residues: CSASRATEAFF. The CDR3 DNA follows: TGCAGTGCTAGCAGGGCCACTGAAGCTTTCTTT.

The chain employs TRBV20-1 and TRBJ1-2; TRBD1 matches 8 bases. After removal of 0 bases from V and 2 bases from J, the junction contained 5 bases not matched to a gene. The CDR3 consists of 15 residues. Germline CDR1 is DFQATT and CDR2 is SNEGSKA (reference sequence). The CDR3 spells CSARDHQGANYGYTF. The CDR3 DNA sequence: TGCAGTGCTAGAGATCACCAGGGGGCGAACTATGGCTACACCTTC.

The chain joins TRBV6-1 to TRBJ1-6, with 7 bases identical to TRBD1. This CDR3 has 19 amino acids. From germline, CDR1 is MNHNS and CDR2 SASEGT. V lost 7 bases to trimming and J lost 0 bases; unmatched junction nucleotides: 15. The CDR3 bases are TGTGCCAGCATCGAGCCTGGGACAGATGGGGGCTCCTATAATTCACCCCTCCACTTT. This translates into CASIEPGTDGGSYNSPLHF.

This clonotype was seen a handful of times. This chain joins TRBV11-2 and TRBJ2-5; TRBD2 agrees at 12 bases. The germline gives CDR1 SGHAT, CDR2 FQNNGV. The CDR3 is made up of 16 amino acids. V shed 5 bases and J 1 base; nucleotides not matched to a gene: 5. CDR3 loop: CASSKLAGGGQETQYF. For the CDR3, the DNA is TGTGCCAGCAGCAAACTAGCGGGGGGCGGCCAAGAGACCCAGTACTTC.

This chain connects TRBV7-9 to TRBJ2-7, with 9 bases that match TRBD2. The CDR3 contains 15 residues. The ends lost 1 base at V and 3 bases at J; junction bases unmatched: 4. Germline V gene sequence: CDR1 SEHNR, CDR2 FQNEAQ (reference sequence). The CDR3 DNA sequence: TGTGCCAGCAGCTTAGACGGCGGGGGGGGCTACGAGCAGTACTTC. Amino acid sequence: CASSLDGGGGYEQYF.

The chain is built from TRBV7-8 and TRBJ2-3; 10 positions match TRBD2. Germline loops: CDR1 SGHVS, CDR2 FQNEAQ. The V gene end was trimmed by 3 bases and the J gene end by 0 bases; junction bases not matched to a gene: 12. This CDR3 has 19 residues. The CDR3 DNA reads as TGTGCCAGCAGCTTCTGGGGGGTACTAGCGGGGTCTAGCACAGATACGCAGTATTTT. Its protein is CASSFWGVLAGSSTDTQYF.

This clonotype was detected only a few times. V is TRBV3-1 and J is TRBJ1-6; tentatively, D is TRBD1 (5 bases). The CDR3 runs 16 residues. Trimming left V 5 bases short and J 6 bases short, with 17 bases between. The germline gives CDR1 LGHDT, CDR2 YNNKEL (reference sequence). DNA of the CDR3: TGTGCCAGCAGCGATCAGGGATCTTGGGTTAATTCACCCCTCCACTTT. Residues: CASSDQGSWVNSPLHF.